This entry is about one TCR beta chain. Its antigen is not identified. Generated by immunoSEQ multiplex PCR, the TCRdb table keeps only in-frame clones and is missing some. This sample has 110,000 or so clones, with almost 95% found just once. This sample stems from a study of Tregs in tolerant kidney transplant recipients. Germline CDR1 and CDR2: KGHSH and LQKENI. V was clipped by 5 bases and J by 4 bases; unmatched bases: 11. CDR3 length: 16 amino acids. Unstimulated regulatory T cells (CD4+CD25+CD127-), CD4+CD25- non-regulatory cells, CD4 and CD8 cells were FACS-sorted from thawed PBMCs. Notes on the study in general: Biological reproducibility was not directly addressed in this study. Few patients were studied, so findings need validation in larger groups. Activated donor B cell expansion appeared to reveal the most relevant donor-specific TCRbeta repertoire.

Sequencing input: CD4+ T cells from blood. The genes are TRBV18 and TRBJ2-5, with 9 bases that match TRBD2. The TCR comes from a human donor in good health. Here the CDR3 reads CASSSNGASGTETQYF. In DNA, the CDR3 is TGTGCCAGCTCATCAAACGGGGCTAGCGGGACAGAGACCCAGTACTTC.